This T cell receptor (beta chain) appears in the sequencing data of a study of blood T cell repertoires in COVID-19. Study context: The samples span acute and convalescent COVID-19 from the United States, Italy and Spain. PBMCs, B-cell-depleted T cells, or T cells were the source of the cDNA or gDNA that made up the material.

Per the original data handling: The assay estimated nucleated cells by amplifying reference gene primers. Generated by immunoSEQ multiplex PCR, the TCRdb table keeps only in-frame clones and is missing some. V and J calls and clone size are those listed in that table; D and trimming were worked out from the DNA. The data hold about 380,000 clones, with around 84% observed a single time. Germline V gives CDR1 SGHRS, CDR2 YFSETQ. The CDR3 runs 15 residues. With 2 bases removed from V and 0 bases from J, the gap between germline ends came to 8 bases. Sequenced input: peripheral blood. The TCR originated in a human donor with acute or convalescent COVID-19. The donor label of this sample is uncertain. J is TRBJ1-4 and V is TRBV5-1; D may be TRBD1 (5 bases). The CDR3 DNA is TGCGCCAGCAGCTTCGGGGGTGCAACTAATGAAAAACTGTTTTTT. Its protein is CASSFGGATNEKLFF.